The clone carrying this T cell receptor (beta chain) was observed at least ten times. The data stem from a study of immune heterogeneity within non-small cell lung tumors. There are 10 residues in the CDR3. In germline, CDR1 is SGHTA, CDR2 FQGTGA. V lost 2 bases and J 6 bases, leaving 2 bases between the germline ends. Template came from bulk tumor genomic DNA, at approximately 600 ng per sample. Spaced far apart, several biopsies were taken from each primary tumor during surgery. Curative surgery was undertaken by patients, who had untreated, newly diagnosed non-small cell lung cancer. A first 10-cycle multiplex round used 32 V-gene and 13 J-gene primers on TCR beta CDR3. MiXCR was run by TCRdb on the multiplex PCR reads, yielding one entry per CDR3 protein. The sample has around 15,000 distinct CDR3 sequences; over 25% are singletons.

The TCR was taken from a woman in her forties or fifties with non-small cell lung cancer. The gene calls are TRBV7-3 and TRBJ2-7, with unresolved D. Sample: lung tumor tissue. The CDR3 DNA follows: TGTGCCAGCAGCTTAGGCGAGCAGTACTTC. Amino acid sequence: CASSLGEQYF.